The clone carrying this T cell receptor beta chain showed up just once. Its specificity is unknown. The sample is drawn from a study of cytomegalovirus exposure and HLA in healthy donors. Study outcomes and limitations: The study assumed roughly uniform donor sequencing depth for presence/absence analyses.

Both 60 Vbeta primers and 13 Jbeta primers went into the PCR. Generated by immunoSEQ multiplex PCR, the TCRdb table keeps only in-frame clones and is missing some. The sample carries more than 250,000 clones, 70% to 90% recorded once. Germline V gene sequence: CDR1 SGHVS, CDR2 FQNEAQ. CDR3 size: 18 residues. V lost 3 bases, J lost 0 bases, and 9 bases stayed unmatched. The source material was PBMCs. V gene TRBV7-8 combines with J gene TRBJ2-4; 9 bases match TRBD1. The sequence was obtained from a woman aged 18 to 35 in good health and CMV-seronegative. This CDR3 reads CASSLRTGDLLAKNIQYF. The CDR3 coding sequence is TGTGCCAGCAGCTTGAGGACAGGGGATTTATTAGCCAAAAACATTCAGTACTTC.